In this sample, the clone carrying this TCR beta chain turned up once. This record belongs to a study of shared clonotypes between healthy human individuals. Assay: immunoSEQ multiplex PCR; the TCRdb copy retains only in-frame clones and omits some. Of 1,100,000 or so clones in the sample, 75% to 80% were seen once. The CDR3 extends over 15 amino acids. What was sequenced was memory CD4+ T cells from PBMCs. Subset denoted: CD45RA-negative fraction. The sequence was obtained from a man aged 18 to 30 in good health. Some clones in this sample may be carry-over from other donors' samples. The chain recombines TRBV21-1 with TRBJ2-7; the table gives TRBD2 as D, unverified against the DNA. TRBV21-1 is termed a pseudogene. CDR3: CASDAPSGIPYEQYF. The DNA of the CDR3 is TGTGCCAGCGACGCCCCTAGCGGGATCCCCTACGAGCAGTACTTC.